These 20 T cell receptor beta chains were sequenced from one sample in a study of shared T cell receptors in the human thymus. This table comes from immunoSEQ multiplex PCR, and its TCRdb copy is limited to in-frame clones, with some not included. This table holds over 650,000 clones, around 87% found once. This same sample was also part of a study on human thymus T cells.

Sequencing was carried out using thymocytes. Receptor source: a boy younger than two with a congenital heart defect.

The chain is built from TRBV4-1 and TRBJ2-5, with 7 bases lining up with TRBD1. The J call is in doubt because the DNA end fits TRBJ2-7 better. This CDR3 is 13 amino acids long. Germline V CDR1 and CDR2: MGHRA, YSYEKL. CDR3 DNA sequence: TGCGCCAGCAGCCTTCGGGACAGTTACGAGCAGTACTTC. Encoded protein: CASSLRDSYEQYF.

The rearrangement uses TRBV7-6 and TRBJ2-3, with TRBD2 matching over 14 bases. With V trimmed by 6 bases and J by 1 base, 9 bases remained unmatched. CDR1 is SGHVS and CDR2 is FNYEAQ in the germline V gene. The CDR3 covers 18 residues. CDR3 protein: CASRKTSGRAEGTDTQYF. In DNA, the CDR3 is TGTGCCAGCAGAAAGACTAGCGGGAGGGCCGAAGGCACAGATACGCAGTATTTT.

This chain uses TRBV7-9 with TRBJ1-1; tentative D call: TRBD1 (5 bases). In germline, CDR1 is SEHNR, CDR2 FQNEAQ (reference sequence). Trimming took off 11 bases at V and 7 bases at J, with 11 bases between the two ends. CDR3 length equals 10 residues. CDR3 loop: CALGGDEAFF. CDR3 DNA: TGTGCCTTGGGGGGGGATGAAGCTTTCTTT.

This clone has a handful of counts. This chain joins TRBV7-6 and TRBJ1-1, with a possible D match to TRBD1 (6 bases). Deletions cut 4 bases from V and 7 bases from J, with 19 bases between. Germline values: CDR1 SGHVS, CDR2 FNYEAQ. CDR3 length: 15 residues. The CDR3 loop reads CASSSRDTTGNEAFF. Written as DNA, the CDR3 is TGTGCCAGCAGCTCCCGGGACACGACGGGAAATGAAGCTTTCTTT.

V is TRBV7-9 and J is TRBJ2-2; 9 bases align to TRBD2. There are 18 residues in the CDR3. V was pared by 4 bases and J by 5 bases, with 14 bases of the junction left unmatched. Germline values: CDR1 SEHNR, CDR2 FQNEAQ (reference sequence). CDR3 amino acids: CASSCQGGSGRETGELFF. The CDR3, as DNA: TGTGCCAGCAGCTGCCAGGGAGGTAGCGGGAGAGAGACCGGGGAGCTGTTTTTT.

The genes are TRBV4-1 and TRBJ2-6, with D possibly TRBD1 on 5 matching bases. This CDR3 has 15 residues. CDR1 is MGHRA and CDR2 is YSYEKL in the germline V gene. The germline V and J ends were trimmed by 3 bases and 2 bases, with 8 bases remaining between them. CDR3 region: CASSHGHPGANVLTF. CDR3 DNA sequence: TGCGCCAGCAGCCACGGACATCCTGGGGCCAACGTCCTGACTTTC.

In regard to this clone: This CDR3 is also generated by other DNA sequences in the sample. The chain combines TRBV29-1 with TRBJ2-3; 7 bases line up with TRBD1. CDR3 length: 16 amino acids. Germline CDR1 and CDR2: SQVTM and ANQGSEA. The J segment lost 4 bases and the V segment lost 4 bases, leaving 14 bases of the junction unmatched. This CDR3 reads CSVVRRDSAGPDTQYF. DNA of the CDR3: TGCAGCGTTGTGCGCCGGGACAGCGCAGGTCCAGATACGCAGTATTTT.

Here the CDR3 DNA reads TGTGCCTGGAGAAATAGGGACAGGGGTACCTATGGCTACACCTTC. It specifies CAWRNRDRGTYGYTF. J is TRBJ1-2 and V is TRBV30, with TRBD1 matching 10 bases. This CDR3 has 15 amino acids. V was clipped by 3 bases and J by 4 bases; unmatched bases: 8. Germline loops: CDR1 GTSNPN, CDR2 SVGIG (reference sequence).

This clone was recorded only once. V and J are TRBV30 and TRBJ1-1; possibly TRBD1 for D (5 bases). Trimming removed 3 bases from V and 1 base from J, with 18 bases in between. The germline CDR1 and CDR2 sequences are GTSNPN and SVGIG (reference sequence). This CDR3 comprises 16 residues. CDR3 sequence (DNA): TGTGCCTGGAGACCCACCGCGGGCGGGGCGAACACTGAAGCTTTCTTT. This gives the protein CAWRPTAGGANTEAFF.

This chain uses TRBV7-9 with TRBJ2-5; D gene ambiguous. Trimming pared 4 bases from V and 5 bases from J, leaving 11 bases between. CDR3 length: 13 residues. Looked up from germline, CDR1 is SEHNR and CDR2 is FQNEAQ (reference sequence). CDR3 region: CASSSLTAETQYF. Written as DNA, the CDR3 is TGTGCCAGCAGCTCACTCACTGCCGAGACCCAGTACTTC.

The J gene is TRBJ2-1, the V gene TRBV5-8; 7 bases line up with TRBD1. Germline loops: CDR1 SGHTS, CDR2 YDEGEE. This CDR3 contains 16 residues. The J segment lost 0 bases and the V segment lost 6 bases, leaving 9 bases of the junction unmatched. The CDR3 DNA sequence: TGTGCCAGCAACTTAAAGGACAGGAGCTCCTACAATGAGCAGTTCTTC. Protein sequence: CASNLKDRSSYNEQFF.

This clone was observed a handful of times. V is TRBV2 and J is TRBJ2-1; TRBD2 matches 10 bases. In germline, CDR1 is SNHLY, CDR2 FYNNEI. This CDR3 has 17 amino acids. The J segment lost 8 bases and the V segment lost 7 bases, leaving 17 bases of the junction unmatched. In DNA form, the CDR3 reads TGTGCCAGCACCGAGTCCTGGGGTAGCGGGGGGCTAGATGAGCAGTTCTTC. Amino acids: CASTESWGSGGLDEQFF.

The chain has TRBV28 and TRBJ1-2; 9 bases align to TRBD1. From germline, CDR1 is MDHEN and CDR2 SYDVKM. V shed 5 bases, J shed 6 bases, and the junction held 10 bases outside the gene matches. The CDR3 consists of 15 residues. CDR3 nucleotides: TGTGCCAGCAGTACCCATACAGGGGGCAGGGATGGCTACACCTTC. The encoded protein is CASSTHTGGRDGYTF.

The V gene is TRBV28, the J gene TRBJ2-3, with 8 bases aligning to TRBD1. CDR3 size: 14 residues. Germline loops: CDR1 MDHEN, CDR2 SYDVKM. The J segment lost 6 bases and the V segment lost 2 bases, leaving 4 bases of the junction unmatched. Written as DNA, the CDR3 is TGTGCCAGCAGTTTAGGACAGGGCCCCGATACGCAGTATTTT. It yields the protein CASSLGQGPDTQYF. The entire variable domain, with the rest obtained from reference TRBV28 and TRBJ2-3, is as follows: DVKVTQSSRYLVKRTGEKVFLECVQDMDHENMFWYRQDPGLGLRLIYFSYDVKMKEKGDIPEGYSVSREKKERFSLILESASTNQTSMYLCASSLGQGPDTQYFGPGTRLTVL.

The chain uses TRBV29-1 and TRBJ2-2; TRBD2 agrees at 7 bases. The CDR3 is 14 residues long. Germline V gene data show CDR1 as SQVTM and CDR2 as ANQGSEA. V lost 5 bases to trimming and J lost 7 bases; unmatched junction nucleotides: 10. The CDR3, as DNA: TGCAGCGTTCGGTTAAGCGGGATAGTCGGGGAGCTGTTTTTT. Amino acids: CSVRLSGIVGELFF.

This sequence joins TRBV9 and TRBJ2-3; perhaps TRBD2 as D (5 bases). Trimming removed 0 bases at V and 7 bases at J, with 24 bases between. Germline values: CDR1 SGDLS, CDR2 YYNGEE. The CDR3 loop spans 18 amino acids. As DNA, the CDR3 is TGTGCCAGCAGCGTAGACTCTCCCGGGATCCCCATACTTAATACGCAGTATTTT. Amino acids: CASSVDSPGIPILNTQYF.

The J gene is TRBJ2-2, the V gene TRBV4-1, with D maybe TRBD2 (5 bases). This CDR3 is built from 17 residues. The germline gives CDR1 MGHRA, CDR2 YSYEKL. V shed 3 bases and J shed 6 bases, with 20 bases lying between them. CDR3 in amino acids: CASSQGVVYRRPGELFF. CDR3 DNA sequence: TGCGCCAGCAGCCAGGGCGTTGTGTACCGGAGGCCCGGGGAGCTGTTTTTT.

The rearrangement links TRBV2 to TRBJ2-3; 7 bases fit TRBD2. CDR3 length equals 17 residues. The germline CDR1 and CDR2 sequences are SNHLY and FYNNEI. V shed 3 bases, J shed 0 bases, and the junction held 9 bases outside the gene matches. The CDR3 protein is CASSDLAENASTDTQYF. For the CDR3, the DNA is TGTGCCAGCAGTGATCTAGCGGAGAACGCTAGCACAGATACGCAGTATTTT.

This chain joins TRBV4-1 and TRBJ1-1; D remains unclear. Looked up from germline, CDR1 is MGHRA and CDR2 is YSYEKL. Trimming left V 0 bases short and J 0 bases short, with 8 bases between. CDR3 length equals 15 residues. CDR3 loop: CASSQDPQMNTEAFF. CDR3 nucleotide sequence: TGCGCCAGCAGCCAAGATCCACAGATGAACACTGAAGCTTTCTTT.

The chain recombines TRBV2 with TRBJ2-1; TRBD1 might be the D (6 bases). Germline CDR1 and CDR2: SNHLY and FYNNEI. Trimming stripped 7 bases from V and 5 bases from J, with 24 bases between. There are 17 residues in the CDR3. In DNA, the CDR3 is TGTGCCAGCACGGAGACGGACAGCGTTCCTGAGGACAATGAGCAGTTCTTC. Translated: CASTETDSVPEDNEQFF. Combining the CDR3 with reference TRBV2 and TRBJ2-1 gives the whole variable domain EPEVTQTPSHQVTQMGQEVILRCVPISNHLYFYWYRQILGQKVEFLVSFYNNEISEKSEIFDDQFSVERPDGSNFTLKIRSTKLEDSAMYFCASTETDSVPEDNEQFFGPGTRLTVL.